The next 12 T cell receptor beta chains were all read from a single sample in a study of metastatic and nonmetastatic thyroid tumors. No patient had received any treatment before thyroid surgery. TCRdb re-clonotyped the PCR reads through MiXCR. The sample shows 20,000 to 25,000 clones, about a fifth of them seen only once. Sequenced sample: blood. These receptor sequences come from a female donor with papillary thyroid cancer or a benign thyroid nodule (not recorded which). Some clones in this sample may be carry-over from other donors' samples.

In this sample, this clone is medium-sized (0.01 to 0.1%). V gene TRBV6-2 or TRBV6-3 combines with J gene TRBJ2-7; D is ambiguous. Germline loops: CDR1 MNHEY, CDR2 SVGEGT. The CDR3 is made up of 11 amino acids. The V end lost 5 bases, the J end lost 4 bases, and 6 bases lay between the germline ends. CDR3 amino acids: CASSAGYEQYF. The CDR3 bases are TGTGCCAGCAGTGCAGGTTACGAGCAGTACTTC.

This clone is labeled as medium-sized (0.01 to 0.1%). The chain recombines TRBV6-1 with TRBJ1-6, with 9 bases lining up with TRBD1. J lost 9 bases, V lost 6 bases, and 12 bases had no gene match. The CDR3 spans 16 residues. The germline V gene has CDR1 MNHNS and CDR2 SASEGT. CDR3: CASSPREGTGISPLHF. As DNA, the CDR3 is TGTGCCAGCAGCCCCCGTGAAGGGACAGGGATTTCACCCCTCCACTTT.

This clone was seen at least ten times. The CDR3 nucleotides are TGCAGCGTTGTGACTAGCGAGGACCAAGAGACCCAGTACTTC. This encodes CSVVTSEDQETQYF. The gene calls are TRBV29-1 and TRBJ2-5; 8 bases align to TRBD2. Germline trimming cut 4 bases from V and 0 bases from J; bases unmatched to any gene: 4. Germline assignment: CDR1 SQVTM and CDR2 ANQGSEA. CDR3 length: 14 amino acids.

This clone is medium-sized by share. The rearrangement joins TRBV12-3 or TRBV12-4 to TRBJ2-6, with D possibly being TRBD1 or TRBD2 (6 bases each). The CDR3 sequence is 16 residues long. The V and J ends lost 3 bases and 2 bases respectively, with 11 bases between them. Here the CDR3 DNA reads TGTGCCAGCAGTTTCGGAGGGGGGACTGGGGCCAACGTCCTGACTTTC. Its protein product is CASSFGGGTGANVLTF.

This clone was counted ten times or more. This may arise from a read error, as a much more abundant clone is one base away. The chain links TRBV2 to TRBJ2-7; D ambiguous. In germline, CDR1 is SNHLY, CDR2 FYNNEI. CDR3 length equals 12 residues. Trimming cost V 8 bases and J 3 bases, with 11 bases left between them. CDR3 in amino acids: CASGFKHYEQYF. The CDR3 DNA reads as TGTGCCAGCGGCTTCAAGCACTACGAGCAGTACTTC. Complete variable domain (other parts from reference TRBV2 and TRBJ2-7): EPEVTQTPSHQVTQMGQEVILRCVPISNHLYFYWYRQILGQKVEFLVSFYNNEISEKSEIFDDQFSVERPDGSNFTLKIRSTKLEDSAMYFCASGFKHYEQYFGPGTRLTVT.

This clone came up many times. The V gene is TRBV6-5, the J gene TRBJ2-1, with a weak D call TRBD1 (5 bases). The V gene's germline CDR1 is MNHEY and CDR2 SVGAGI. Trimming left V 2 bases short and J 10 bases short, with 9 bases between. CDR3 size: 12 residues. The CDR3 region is CASSYKWTEQFF. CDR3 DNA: TGTGCCAGCAGTTACAAATGGACAGAGCAGTTCTTC.

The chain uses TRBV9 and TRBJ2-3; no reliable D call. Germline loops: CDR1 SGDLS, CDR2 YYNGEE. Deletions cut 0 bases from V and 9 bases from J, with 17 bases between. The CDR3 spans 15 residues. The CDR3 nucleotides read TGTGCCAGCAGCGTAGAAACCGGACCCGCCGACACGCAGTATTTT. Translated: CASSVETGPADTQYF.

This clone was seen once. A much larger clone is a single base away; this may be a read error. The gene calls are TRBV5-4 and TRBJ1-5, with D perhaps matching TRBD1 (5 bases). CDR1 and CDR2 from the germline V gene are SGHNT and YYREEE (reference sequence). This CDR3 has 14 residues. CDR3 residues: CASSASGTNQTQHF. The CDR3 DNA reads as TGTGCCAGCAGCGCCAGTGGGACCAATCAGACCCAGCATTTC.

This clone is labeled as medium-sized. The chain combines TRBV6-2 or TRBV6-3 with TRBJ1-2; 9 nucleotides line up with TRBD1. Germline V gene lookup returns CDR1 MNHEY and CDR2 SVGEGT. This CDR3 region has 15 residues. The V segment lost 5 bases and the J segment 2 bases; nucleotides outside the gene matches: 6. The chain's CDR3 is CASSQTTGGNYGYTF. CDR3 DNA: TGTGCCAGCAGTCAAACGACAGGGGGGAACTATGGCTACACCTTC.

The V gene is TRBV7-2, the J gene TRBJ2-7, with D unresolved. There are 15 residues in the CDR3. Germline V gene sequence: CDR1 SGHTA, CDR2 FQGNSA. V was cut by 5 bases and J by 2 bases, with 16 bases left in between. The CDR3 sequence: CASSVGGPKTYEQYF. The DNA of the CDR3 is TGTGCCAGCAGCGTAGGCGGACCGAAAACCTACGAGCAGTACTTC. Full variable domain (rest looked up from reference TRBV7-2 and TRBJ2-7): GAGVSQSPSNKVTEKGKDVELRCDPISGHTALYWYRQSLGQGLEFLIYFQGNSAPDKSGLPSDRFSAERTGGSVSTLTIQRTQQEDSAVYLCASSVGGPKTYEQYFGPGTRLTVT.

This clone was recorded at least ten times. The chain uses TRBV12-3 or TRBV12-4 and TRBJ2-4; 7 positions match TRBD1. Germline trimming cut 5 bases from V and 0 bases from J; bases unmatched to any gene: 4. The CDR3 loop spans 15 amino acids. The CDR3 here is CASSQGGLAKNIQYF. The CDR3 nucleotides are TGTGCCAGCAGTCAAGGGGGCCTAGCCAAAAACATTCAGTACTTC.

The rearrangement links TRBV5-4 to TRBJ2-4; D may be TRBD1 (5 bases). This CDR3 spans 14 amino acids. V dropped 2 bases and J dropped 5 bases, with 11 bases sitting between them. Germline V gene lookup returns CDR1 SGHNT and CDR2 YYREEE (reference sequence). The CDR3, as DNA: TGTGCCAGCAGCTTAGACCAGGGCCAAAACATTCAGTACTTC. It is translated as CASSLDQGQNIQYF.